The subject of this entry is one T cell receptor beta chain. Its target is not known. This was the immunoSEQ version 4 assay in survey mode. Genomic DNA was diluted to 10 ng/uL, up to 1 ug per sample. Measured with immunoSEQ multiplex PCR; TCRdb has only the in-frame clones, and not every one. Here the sample spans roughly 32,000 clones, 82% being singletons. The CDR3 has 14 amino acids. Germline loops: CDR1 SGDLS, CDR2 YYNGEE. V was trimmed by 3 bases and J by 7 bases, leaving 11 bases between them. Stimulation used 10 ug/mL lysate from CMV-infected fibroblasts. CD40L/CD69 double-negative CD45RO-high memory CD4+ T cells were collected. This entry is derived from a study of persistence of HIV-infected CD4 T cells.

This receptor was obtained from an adult man with HIV who was CMV-seropositive. The chain combines TRBV9 with TRBJ1-6, with a weak D call TRBD1 (6 bases). Sequencing used CD4+ T cells sorted from PBMCs after approximately 20-hour stimulation, obtained from a patient who received antiretroviral therapy. The chain's CDR3 is CASSALQGNSPLHF. The CDR3 DNA follows: TGTGCCAGCAGCGCTTTACAGGGAAATTCACCCCTCCACTTT.